Listed below are T cell receptor beta chains from one sample, sequenced in a study of blood T cell repertoires in COVID-19. The data were produced by immunoSEQ multiplex PCR, yet TCRdb's version contains in-frame clones alone and is incomplete. The repertoire has tens of thousands of clones, more than 75% of them found once; the top ten carry roughly 10%. The source material was peripheral blood. The receptors stem from an older man with active or convalescent COVID-19. Both conserved end residues are part of each CDR3. D genes are given only for firm matches. Rows may omit the clone size; those that give it use once, few, many or a size class.

d_call: .
v_call: TRBV7-9
j_call: TRBJ2-2
clone_size: .
cdr3_aa: CASSGGSRFNTGELFF
cdr3_nt: TGTGCCAGCAGTGGGGGGAGTCGGTTCAACACCGGGGAGCTGTTTTTT

d_call: TRBD1
v_call: TRBV19
j_call: TRBJ2-6
clone_size: .
cdr3_aa: CASSRQGAGGANVLTF
cdr3_nt: TGTGCCAGTAGCAGGCAGGGGGCAGGTGGGGCCAACGTCCTGACTTTC

d_call: .
v_call: TRBV7-9
j_call: TRBJ1-1
clone_size: .
cdr3_aa: CASSFSGANTEAFF
cdr3_nt: TGTGCCAGCAGCTTTTCAGGGGCGAACACTGAAGCTTTCTTT

d_call: .
v_call: TRBV7-3
j_call: TRBJ2-5
clone_size: .
cdr3_aa: CASSPITGGPETQYF
cdr3_nt: TGTGCCAGCAGCCCCATAACAGGTGGGCCAGAGACCCAGTACTTC

d_call: .
v_call: TRBV4-1
j_call: TRBJ1-6
clone_size: .
cdr3_aa: CASSQDGAGRSPLHF
cdr3_nt: TGCGCCAGCAGCCAAGATGGGGCCGGGCGTTCACCCCTCCACTTT

d_call: TRBD2
v_call: TRBV29-1
j_call: TRBJ2-7
clone_size: .
cdr3_aa: CSGKGASGSYEQYF
cdr3_nt: TGCAGCGGCAAGGGGGCTAGCGGGAGTTACGAGCAGTACTTC

d_call: TRBD1
v_call: TRBV5-4
j_call: TRBJ1-1
clone_size: .
cdr3_aa: CASSIPRPGQGVRGTEAFF
cdr3_nt: TGTGCCAGCAGCATACCCCGGCCGGGACAGGGAGTGAGGGGCACTGAAGCTTTCTTT

d_call: TRBD2
v_call: TRBV7-7
j_call: TRBJ2-1
clone_size: .
cdr3_aa: CASSLSSAGGNEQFF
cdr3_nt: TGTGCTAGCAGCTTATCATCAGCGGGAGGCAATGAGCAGTTCTTC

d_call: .
v_call: TRBV5-5
j_call: TRBJ1-2
clone_size: .
cdr3_aa: CASRMWGDYGYTF
cdr3_nt: TGTGCCAGCAGGATGTGGGGGGACTATGGCTACACCTTC

d_call: TRBD1
v_call: TRBV5-1
j_call: TRBJ1-1
clone_size: .
cdr3_aa: CASSPSRTGGTEAFF
cdr3_nt: TGCGCCAGCAGCCCCTCTCGGACAGGGGGCACTGAAGCTTTCTTT

d_call: TRBD2
v_call: TRBV5-1
j_call: TRBJ2-7
clone_size: .
cdr3_aa: CASGGGSSIEQYF
cdr3_nt: TGCGCCAGCGGAGGCGGGAGTTCCATCGAGCAGTACTTC

d_call: .
v_call: TRBV18
j_call: TRBJ2-7
clone_size: .
cdr3_aa: CASSLSAGSSYEQYF
cdr3_nt: TGTGCCAGCTCACTTTCCGCGGGAAGCTCCTACGAGCAGTACTTC

d_call: TRBD1
v_call: TRBV12-3/TRBV12-4
j_call: TRBJ2-4
clone_size: .
cdr3_aa: CASSPQPGQQYF
cdr3_nt: TGTGCCAGCAGTCCCCAACCGGGACAGCAGTACTTC

d_call: TRBD1
v_call: TRBV3-1/TRBV3-2
j_call: TRBJ1-6
clone_size: few
cdr3_aa: CASRPGTANSPLHF
cdr3_nt: TGTGCCAGCAGACCCGGGACAGCTAATTCACCCCTCCACTTT

d_call: .
v_call: TRBV28
j_call: TRBJ1-1
clone_size: .
cdr3_aa: CASALTRQTAAFF
cdr3_nt: TGTGCCAGCGCCCTCACTCGTCAGACAGCAGCTTTCTTT

d_call: TRBD2
v_call: TRBV9
j_call: TRBJ2-1
clone_size: many
cdr3_aa: CASSVGLAVTLGEQFF
cdr3_nt: TGTGCCAGCAGCGTAGGTCTAGCGGTGACCCTCGGGGAGCAGTTCTTC

d_call: .
v_call: TRBV7-3
j_call: TRBJ1-5
clone_size: few
cdr3_aa: CASSPVTIGNQPQHF
cdr3_nt: TGTGCCAGCAGCCCCGTCACAATTGGCAATCAGCCCCAGCATTTT

d_call: .
v_call: TRBV28
j_call: TRBJ1-3
clone_size: .
cdr3_aa: CASSFYPSSSGNTIYF
cdr3_nt: TGTGCCAGCAGTTTCTACCCGTCAAGCTCTGGAAACACCATATATTTT

d_call: TRBD2
v_call: TRBV28
j_call: TRBJ2-7
clone_size: once
cdr3_aa: CASSRGLAGAEQYF
cdr3_nt: TGTGCCAGCAGTAGGGGCCTAGCGGGAGCCGAGCAGTACTTC

d_call: TRBD2
v_call: TRBV5-1
j_call: TRBJ2-7
clone_size: .
cdr3_aa: CASSTGTSGRFYEQYF
cdr3_nt: TGCGCCAGCAGCACGGGGACTAGCGGGAGGTTCTACGAGCAGTACTTC

d_call: TRBD2
v_call: TRBV28
j_call: TRBJ2-2
clone_size: once
cdr3_aa: CASSLGGLAGVTGELFF
cdr3_nt: TGTGCCAGCAGTTTAGGGGGACTAGCGGGAGTCACCGGGGAGCTGTTTTTT

d_call: TRBD1
v_call: TRBV6-5
j_call: TRBJ2-4
clone_size: .
cdr3_aa: CASSYAGQGANIQYF
cdr3_nt: TGTGCCAGCAGTTACGCCGGACAGGGGGCGAACATTCAGTACTTC

d_call: .
v_call: TRBV29-1
j_call: TRBJ1-3
clone_size: .
cdr3_aa: CSVQGGNTIYF
cdr3_nt: TGCAGCGTTCAGGGTGGGAACACCATATATTTT

d_call: .
v_call: TRBV5-1
j_call: TRBJ1-2
clone_size: .
cdr3_aa: CASRPDSVYYGYTF
cdr3_nt: TGCGCCAGCAGACCGGACTCCGTTTACTATGGCTACACCTTC

d_call: .
v_call: TRBV5-1
j_call: TRBJ1-1
clone_size: .
cdr3_aa: CASSGQAGVIEAFF
cdr3_nt: TGCGCCAGCAGTGGGCAGGCAGGCGTTATTGAAGCTTTCTTT

d_call: TRBD2
v_call: TRBV28
j_call: TRBJ2-7
clone_size: .
cdr3_aa: CASSLRLALSYEQYF
cdr3_nt: TGTGCCAGCAGTCTTCGACTAGCGCTTTCCTACGAGCAGTACTTC

d_call: .
v_call: TRBV19
j_call: TRBJ2-1
clone_size: .
cdr3_aa: CASGLVRGVGEQFF
cdr3_nt: TGTGCCAGCGGCCTGGTCAGGGGGGTGGGGGAGCAGTTCTTC

d_call: .
v_call: TRBV30
j_call: TRBJ2-1
clone_size: .
cdr3_aa: CAWSVHGEEGEQFF
cdr3_nt: TGTGCCTGGAGTGTACACGGGGAGGAGGGTGAGCAGTTCTTC

d_call: TRBD2
v_call: TRBV15
j_call: TRBJ2-1
clone_size: .
cdr3_aa: CATSRDSQVGGPYNEQFF
cdr3_nt: TGTGCCACCAGCAGAGATTCTCAAGTGGGAGGGCCGTACAATGAGCAGTTCTTC

d_call: .
v_call: TRBV27
j_call: TRBJ1-2
clone_size: once
cdr3_aa: CASRYQGNYGYTF
cdr3_nt: TGTGCCAGCAGATATCAGGGAAACTATGGCTACACCTTC

d_call: .
v_call: TRBV2
j_call: TRBJ1-6
clone_size: .
cdr3_aa: CASRDLVGGNSPLHF
cdr3_nt: TGTGCCAGCAGAGACCTCGTCGGGGGAAATTCACCCCTCCACTTT

d_call: TRBD2
v_call: TRBV12-5
j_call: TRBJ2-2
clone_size: .
cdr3_aa: CASGFSGTGELFF
cdr3_nt: TGTGCTAGTGGATTTAGCGGGACCGGGGAGCTGTTTTTT

d_call: .
v_call: TRBV5-3
j_call: TRBJ2-7
clone_size: .
cdr3_aa: CARSFVGRASEYYEQYF
cdr3_nt: TGTGCCAGAAGCTTCGTAGGCCGGGCTAGCGAGTACTACGAGCAGTACTTC

d_call: .
v_call: TRBV7-2
j_call: TRBJ2-7
clone_size: .
cdr3_aa: CASSSGSGRTYEQYF
cdr3_nt: TGTGCCAGCAGCTCGGGGAGCGGCCGCACCTACGAGCAGTACTTC

d_call: TRBD1
v_call: TRBV9
j_call: TRBJ2-7
clone_size: .
cdr3_aa: CASSTGEDTYEQYF
cdr3_nt: TGTGCCAGCAGCACAGGGGAAGATACCTACGAGCAGTACTTC

d_call: .
v_call: TRBV7-2
j_call: TRBJ1-4
clone_size: .
cdr3_aa: CASSLGGRLGQYYEKLFF
cdr3_nt: TGTGCCAGCAGCTTAGGGGGGCGCCTCGGACAGTACTATGAAAAACTGTTTTTT

d_call: TRBD1
v_call: TRBV5-1
j_call: TRBJ2-5
clone_size: .
cdr3_aa: CASSQGQGAGETQYF
cdr3_nt: TGCGCCAGCAGTCAGGGACAGGGGGCTGGAGAGACCCAGTACTTC

d_call: .
v_call: TRBV19
j_call: TRBJ1-5
clone_size: .
cdr3_aa: CASSRTRGGNQPQHF
cdr3_nt: TGTGCCAGTAGCAGGACCAGGGGTGGCAATCAGCCCCAGCATTTT

d_call: TRBD1
v_call: TRBV7-2
j_call: TRBJ1-2
clone_size: .
cdr3_aa: CASSLGQGMGGYTF
cdr3_nt: TGTGCCAGCAGCTTAGGACAGGGGATGGGAGGCTACACCTTC

d_call: .
v_call: TRBV24-1
j_call: TRBJ2-1
clone_size: .
cdr3_aa: CATSAVYNEQFF
cdr3_nt: TGTGCCACCAGTGCGGTCTACAATGAGCAGTTCTTC

d_call: TRBD1
v_call: TRBV24-1
j_call: TRBJ2-7
clone_size: .
cdr3_aa: CATSDPGTANYEQYF
cdr3_nt: TGTGCCACCAGTGACCCCGGGACAGCAAACTACGAGCAGTACTTC

d_call: TRBD1
v_call: TRBV7-2
j_call: TRBJ1-1
clone_size: .
cdr3_aa: CASRGQGVTEAFF
cdr3_nt: TGTGCCAGCAGGGGACAGGGGGTCACTGAAGCTTTCTTT

d_call: .
v_call: TRBV9
j_call: TRBJ1-1
clone_size: .
cdr3_aa: CASSVSQVGDTEAFF
cdr3_nt: TGTGCCAGCAGCGTATCCCAGGTAGGGGACACTGAAGCTTTCTTT

d_call: .
v_call: TRBV14
j_call: TRBJ1-3
clone_size: .
cdr3_aa: CASSQSGGRNTIYF
cdr3_nt: TGTGCCAGCAGCCAAAGTGGCGGGAGAAACACCATATATTTT

d_call: TRBD1
v_call: TRBV30
j_call: TRBJ1-6
clone_size: .
cdr3_aa: CAWSVGTGRNNSPLHF
cdr3_nt: TGTGCCTGGAGTGTGGGGACAGGGCGAAATAATTCACCCCTCCACTTT

d_call: .
v_call: TRBV7-9
j_call: TRBJ1-4
clone_size: .
cdr3_aa: CASSLVGAHEKLFF
cdr3_nt: TGTGCCAGCAGCTTAGTAGGGGCGCATGAAAAACTGTTTTTT

d_call: .
v_call: TRBV10-3
j_call: TRBJ1-1
clone_size: .
cdr3_aa: CAISWDMNTEAFF
cdr3_nt: TGTGCCATCAGCTGGGACATGAACACTGAAGCTTTCTTT

d_call: .
v_call: TRBV11-2
j_call: TRBJ1-5
clone_size: .
cdr3_aa: CASSLQGAQGQPQHF
cdr3_nt: TGTGCCAGCAGCTTACAAGGGGCGCAGGGTCAGCCCCAGCATTTT

d_call: .
v_call: TRBV30
j_call: TRBJ1-3
clone_size: .
cdr3_aa: CAWDIASGNTIYF
cdr3_nt: TGTGCCTGGGACATAGCCTCTGGAAACACCATATATTTT

d_call: TRBD1
v_call: TRBV2
j_call: TRBJ1-6
clone_size: .
cdr3_aa: CASTGQGNSPLHF
cdr3_nt: TGTGCCAGCACAGGACAGGGAAATTCACCCCTCCACTTT

d_call: .
v_call: TRBV7-3
j_call: TRBJ2-1
clone_size: .
cdr3_aa: CASSSGDQLHNEQFF
cdr3_nt: TGTGCCAGCAGCTCAGGGGACCAGCTCCACAATGAGCAGTTCTTC

d_call: TRBD2
v_call: TRBV5-5
j_call: TRBJ2-1
clone_size: .
cdr3_aa: CASSFRWGLAGASEQFF
cdr3_nt: TGTGCCAGCAGCTTTAGGTGGGGACTAGCGGGAGCAAGTGAGCAGTTCTTC

d_call: TRBD1
v_call: TRBV10-3
j_call: TRBJ1-2
clone_size: once
cdr3_aa: CAIRGELGTAYGYTF
cdr3_nt: TGTGCCATCAGAGGCGAACTCGGGACAGCCTATGGCTACACCTTC

d_call: TRBD2
v_call: TRBV7-6
j_call: TRBJ2-2
clone_size: .
cdr3_aa: CASSSLAGSETFF
cdr3_nt: TGTGCCAGCAGCTCATTAGCGGGGTCGGAGACGTTTTTT

d_call: .
v_call: TRBV4-2
j_call: TRBJ1-1
clone_size: few
cdr3_aa: CASSQEGGANTEAFF
cdr3_nt: TGTGCCAGCAGCCAAGAGGGGGGAGCGAACACTGAAGCTTTCTTT